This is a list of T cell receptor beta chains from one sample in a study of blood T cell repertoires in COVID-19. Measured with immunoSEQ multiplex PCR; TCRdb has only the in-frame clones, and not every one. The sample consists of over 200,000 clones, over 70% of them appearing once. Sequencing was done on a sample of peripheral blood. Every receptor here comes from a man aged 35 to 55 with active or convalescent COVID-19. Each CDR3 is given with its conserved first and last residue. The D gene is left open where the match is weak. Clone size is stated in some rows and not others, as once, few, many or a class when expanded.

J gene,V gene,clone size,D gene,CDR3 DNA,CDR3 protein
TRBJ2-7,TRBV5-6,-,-,TGTGCCAGCAGCTTGACCAGGGTTACCTACGAGCAGTACTTC,CASSLTRVTYEQYF
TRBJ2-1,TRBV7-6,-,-,TGTGCCAGCAGCTTAGGAGGGCCCGTGTTCTTC,CASSLGGPVFF
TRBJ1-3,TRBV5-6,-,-,TGTGCCAGCAGCTTCAGGACAGAAGCTGGAAACACCATATATTTT,CASSFRTEAGNTIYF
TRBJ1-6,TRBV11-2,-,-,TGTGCCAGCAGCTTCGTTACTCCGTCGTCTTCACCCCTCCACTTT,CASSFVTPSSSPLHF
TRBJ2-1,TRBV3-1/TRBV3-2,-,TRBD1,TGTGCCAGCAGCTTAAGACAGGGTTGGGGGAATGAGCAGTTCTTC,CASSLRQGWGNEQFF
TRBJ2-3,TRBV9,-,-,TGTGCCAGCAGCGTAGGAGAAGGAGAAGATACGCAGTATTTT,CASSVGEGEDTQYF
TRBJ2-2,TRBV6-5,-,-,TGTGCCAGCAGTTTTAGACTGGTAAACACCGGGGAGCTGTTTTTT,CASSFRLVNTGELFF
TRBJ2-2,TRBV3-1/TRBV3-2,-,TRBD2,TGTGCCAGCAGCCAACTAGCGGGGAACACCGGGGAGCTGTTTTTT,CASSQLAGNTGELFF
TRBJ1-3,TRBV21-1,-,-,TGTGCCAGCAGTAGTAGAGGAGGAGCCTTCTCTGGAAACACCATATATTTT,CASSSRGGAFSGNTIYF
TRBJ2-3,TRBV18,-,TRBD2,TGTGCCAGCTCACCACCCACAACGACTAGCGGGAGCTTCGATACGCAGTATTTT,CASSPPTTTSGSFDTQYF
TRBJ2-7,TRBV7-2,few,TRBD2,TGTGCCAGCAGCTTAGCAATTGCTAGCGGCCCCTACGAGCAGTACTTC,CASSLAIASGPYEQYF
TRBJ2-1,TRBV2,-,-,TGTGCCAGCGCCCGGGGGGCATCCTACAATGAGCAGTTCTTC,CASARGASYNEQFF
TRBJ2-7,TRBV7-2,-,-,TGTGCCAGCAGCTCCCACAGCAAATCCTACGAGCAGTACTTC,CASSSHSKSYEQYF
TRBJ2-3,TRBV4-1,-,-,TGCGCCAGCAGCTTGTGGGCTTCGGATACGCAGTATTTT,CASSLWASDTQYF
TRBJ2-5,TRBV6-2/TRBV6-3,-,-,TGTGCCAGCAGTTACCCTCACATCCAAGAGACCCAGTACTTC,CASSYPHIQETQYF
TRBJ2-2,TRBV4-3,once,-,TGCGCCAGCAGCCAAGGAAGGGGGTTCGGGGAGCTGTTTTTT,CASSQGRGFGELFF
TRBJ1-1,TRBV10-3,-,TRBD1,TGTGCCATCAGGGGACAGGGTGTTGAAGCTTTCTTT,CAIRGQGVEAFF
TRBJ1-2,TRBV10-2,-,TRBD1,TGCGCCAGCAGGTTCGACAGGGTCGACTATGGCTACACCTTC,CASRFDRVDYGYTF
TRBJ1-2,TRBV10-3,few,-,TGTGCCATCAGTGATTTTGAGGTAGTAAACTATGGCTACACCTTC,CAISDFEVVNYGYTF
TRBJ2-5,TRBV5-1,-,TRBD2,TGCGCCAGCAGCTTGGAATGGACTAGTAAAGAGACCCAGTACTTC,CASSLEWTSKETQYF
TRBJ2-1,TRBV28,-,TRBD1,TGTGCCAGCAGCTCAAGACAGGGGAACTACAATGAGCAGTTCTTC,CASSSRQGNYNEQFF
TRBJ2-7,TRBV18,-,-,TGTGCCAGCTCACGGGAGATAGGACGGTCCTACGAGCAGTACTTC,CASSREIGRSYEQYF
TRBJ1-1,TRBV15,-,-,TGTGCCACCAGCAGGCCTCGGAGCACTGAAGCTTTCTTT,CATSRPRSTEAFF
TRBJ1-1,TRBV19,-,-,TGTGCCACCCCCTTCCCGGGGAACACTGAAGCTTTCTTT,CATPFPGNTEAFF
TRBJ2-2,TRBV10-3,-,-,TGTGCCATCAGCCCCGGGACTGAAACCGGGGAGCTGTTTTTT,CAISPGTETGELFF
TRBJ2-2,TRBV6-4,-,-,TGTGCCAGCAGCCCCGGGAGGGGGCCCGAAGACACCGGGGAGCTGTTTTTT,CASSPGRGPEDTGELFF
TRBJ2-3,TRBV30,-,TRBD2,TGTGCCTGGAGTGTACCCCCTCGGCTAGCGGGAGATACGCAGTATTTT,CAWSVPPRLAGDTQYF
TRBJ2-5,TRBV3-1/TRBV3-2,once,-,TGTGCCAGCAGCCAAGACGTGACCCAGTACTTC,CASSQDVTQYF
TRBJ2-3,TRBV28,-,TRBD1,TGTGCCAGCAGCCCCTTGGCGGGGACAGGGGATTTAGATACGCAGTATTTT,CASSPLAGTGDLDTQYF
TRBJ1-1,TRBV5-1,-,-,TGCGCCAGCAGCTCGCAGGGGAACACTGAAGCTTTCTTT,CASSSQGNTEAFF
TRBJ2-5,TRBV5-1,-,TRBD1,TGCGCCAGCAGCTTGGCGGTCATGACAGGGCCCCAAGAGACCCAGTACTTC,CASSLAVMTGPQETQYF
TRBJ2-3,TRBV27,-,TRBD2,TGTGCCAGCAGTTTTGGGTTTAGCGGGAGGGCCTCAGATACGCAGTATTTT,CASSFGFSGRASDTQYF
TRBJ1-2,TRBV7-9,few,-,TGTGCCAGCAGTCTTACGACGGGCTTGGAGGGGTCCGACTATGGCTACACCTTC,CASSLTTGLEGSDYGYTF
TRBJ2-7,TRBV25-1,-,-,TGTGCCAGCAGTGACCTATCTTCCCACGAGCAGTACTTC,CASSDLSSHEQYF
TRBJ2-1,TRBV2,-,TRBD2,TGTGCCAGCAGTTGGACTAGCGGGGGGGGCTACAATGAGCAGTTCTTC,CASSWTSGGGYNEQFF
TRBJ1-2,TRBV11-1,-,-,TGTGCCAGCAGCTTGGGAGATTTTGGCTACACCTTC,CASSLGDFGYTF
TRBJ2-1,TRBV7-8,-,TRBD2,TGTGCCAGCAGCCCCGGTTTTGGACTAGTCGAGAATTCCTACAATGAGCAGTTCTTC,CASSPGFGLVENSYNEQFF